The clone carrying this T cell receptor beta chain was counted a few times. What it binds is unknown. The assay used deep level. Sequencing used immunoSEQ multiplex PCR; TCRdb keeps in-frame clones, though not all of them. The sample includes more than 400,000 clones, 96% of them seen just once. This record belongs to a study of shared clonotypes between healthy human individuals. Overall study findings and caveats: As a rule, naive subsets had a larger estimated richness than memory subsets.

Division of CD4+ cells produced a CD45RA+ naive subset and a CD45RA-negative memory subset. The CDR3 is 10 amino acids. Trimming took 10 bases from V and 6 from J; bases not matched to a gene: 3. Germline V gene sequence: CDR1 MDHEN, CDR2 SYDVKM. The TCR was taken from a woman in her thirties in good health. The sequencing sample was made of naive CD4+ T cells sorted from blood. The sample's subset: CD45RA+ positively selected. This chain links TRBV28 with TRBJ2-7, with 7 bases identical to TRBD2. The CDR3 DNA follows: TGTGCCACGGGGAGGGGCGAGCAGTACTTC. Its translation is CATGRGEQYF.